This TCR beta chain came from a study of blood T cell repertoires in COVID-19. The wider study: The samples span acute and convalescent COVID-19 from the United States, Italy and Spain. Nucleic acid was either cDNA or gDNA, and it came from T cells, B-cell-depleted T cells, or PBMCs.

Under the authors' procedure: By means of reference gene primer amplification, nucleated cell counts were estimated. Profiling relied on immunoSEQ multiplex PCR, and the TCRdb table lists in-frame clones only, not all of them. V and J calls and clone size are as listed in that table; D and trimming were resolved from the DNA. Of over 200,000 clones listed, roughly nine tenths are singletons. Trimming left V 3 bases short and J 1 base short, with 13 bases between. The CDR3 is 15 residues long. Germline CDR1 KGHSH, CDR2 LQKENI. J is TRBJ2-7 and V is TRBV18; D is possibly TRBD1 (5 bases). The sequenced material came from peripheral blood. This receptor was identified in a man aged 35 to 55 who had recovered from COVID-19. The CDR3 loop is CASSPRQGLSYEQYF. The CDR3 DNA reads as TGTGCCAGCTCACCGCGGCAGGGCCTTTCCTACGAGCAGTACTTC.